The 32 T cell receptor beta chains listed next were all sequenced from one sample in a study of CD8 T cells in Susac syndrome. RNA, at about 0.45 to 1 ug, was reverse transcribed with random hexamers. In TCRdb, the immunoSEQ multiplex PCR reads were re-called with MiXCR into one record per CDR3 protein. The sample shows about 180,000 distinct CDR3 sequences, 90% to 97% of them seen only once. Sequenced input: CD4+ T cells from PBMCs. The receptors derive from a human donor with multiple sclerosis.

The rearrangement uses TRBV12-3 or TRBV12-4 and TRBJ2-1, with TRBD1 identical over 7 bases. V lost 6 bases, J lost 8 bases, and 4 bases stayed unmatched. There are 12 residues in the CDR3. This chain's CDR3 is CASRSQGDEQFF. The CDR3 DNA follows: TGTGCCAGCAGGAGCCAGGGGGATGAGCAGTTCTTC.

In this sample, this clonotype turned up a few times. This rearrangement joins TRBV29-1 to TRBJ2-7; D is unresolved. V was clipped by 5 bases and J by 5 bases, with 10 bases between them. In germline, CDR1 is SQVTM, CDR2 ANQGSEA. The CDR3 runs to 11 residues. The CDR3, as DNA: TGCAGCGTTTCTATAGCCCACGAGCAGTACTTC. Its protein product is CSVSIAHEQYF.

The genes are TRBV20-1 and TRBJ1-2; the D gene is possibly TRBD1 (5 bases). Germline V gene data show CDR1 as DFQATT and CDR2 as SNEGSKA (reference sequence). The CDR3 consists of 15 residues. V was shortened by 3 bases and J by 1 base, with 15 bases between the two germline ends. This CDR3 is CSASPQGRVNYGYTF. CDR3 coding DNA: TGCAGTGCTAGCCCCCAGGGACGAGTTAACTATGGCTACACCTTC.

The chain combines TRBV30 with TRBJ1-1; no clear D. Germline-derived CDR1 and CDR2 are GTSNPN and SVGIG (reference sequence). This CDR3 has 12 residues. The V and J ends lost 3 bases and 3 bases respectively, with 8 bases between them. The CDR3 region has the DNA TGTGCCTGGAGAGAAACGGACACTGAAGCTTTCTTT. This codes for CAWRETDTEAFF.

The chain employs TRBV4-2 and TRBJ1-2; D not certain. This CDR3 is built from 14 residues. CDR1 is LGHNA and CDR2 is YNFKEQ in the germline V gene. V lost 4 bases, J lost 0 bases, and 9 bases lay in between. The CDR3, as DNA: TGTGCCAGCAGCCCGACTGATCCTAACTATGGCTACACCTTC. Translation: CASSPTDPNYGYTF.

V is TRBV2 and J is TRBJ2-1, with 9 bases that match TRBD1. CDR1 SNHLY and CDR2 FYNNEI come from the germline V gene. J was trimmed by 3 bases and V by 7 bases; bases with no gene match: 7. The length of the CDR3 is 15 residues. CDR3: CASTPDRGDYNEQFF. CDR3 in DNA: TGTGCCAGCACCCCGGACAGGGGAGACTACAATGAGCAGTTCTTC.

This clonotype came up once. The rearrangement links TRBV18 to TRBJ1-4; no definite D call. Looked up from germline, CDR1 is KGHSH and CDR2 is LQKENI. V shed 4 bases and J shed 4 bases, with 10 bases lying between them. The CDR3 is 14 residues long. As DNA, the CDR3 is TGTGCCAGCTCACTGGGGAAGAATAATGAAAAACTGTTTTTT. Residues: CASSLGKNNEKLFF.

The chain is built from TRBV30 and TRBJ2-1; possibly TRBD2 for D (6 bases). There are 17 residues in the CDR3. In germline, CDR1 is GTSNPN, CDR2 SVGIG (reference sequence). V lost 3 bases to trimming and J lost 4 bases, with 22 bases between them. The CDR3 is CAWRGPSESGYYNEQFF. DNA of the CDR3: TGTGCCTGGAGGGGGCCTAGCGAATCGGGGTATTACAATGAGCAGTTCTTC. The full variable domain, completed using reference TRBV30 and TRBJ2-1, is SQTIHQWPATLVQPVGSPLSLECTVEGTSNPNLYWYRQAAGRGLQLLFYSVGIGQISSEVPQNLSASRPQDRQFILSSKKLLLSDSGFYLCAWRGPSESGYYNEQFFGPGTRLTVL.

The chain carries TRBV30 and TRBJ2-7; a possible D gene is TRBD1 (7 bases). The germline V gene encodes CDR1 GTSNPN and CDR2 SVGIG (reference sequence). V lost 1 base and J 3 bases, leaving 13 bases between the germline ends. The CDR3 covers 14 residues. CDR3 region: CAWSEQGRSYEQYF. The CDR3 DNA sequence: TGTGCCTGGAGTGAACAGGGGAGGAGCTACGAGCAGTACTTC.

The CDR3 DNA sequence: TGTGCCAGCAGCTTTTCCGGGGGTGGGTACACTGAAGCTTTCTTT. Protein: CASSFSGGGYTEAFF. J is TRBJ1-1 and V is TRBV11-2; a possible D gene is TRBD1 (5 bases). Trimming pared 3 bases from V and 3 bases from J, leaving 14 bases between. The CDR3 length is 15 residues. CDR1 is SGHAT, CDR2 FQNNGV, per germline.

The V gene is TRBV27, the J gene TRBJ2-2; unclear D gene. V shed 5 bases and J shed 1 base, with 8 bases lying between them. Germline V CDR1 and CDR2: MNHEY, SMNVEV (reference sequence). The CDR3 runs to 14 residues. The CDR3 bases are TGTGCCAGCAGTACGAGACTGAACACCGGGGAGCTGTTTTTT. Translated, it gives CASSTRLNTGELFF.

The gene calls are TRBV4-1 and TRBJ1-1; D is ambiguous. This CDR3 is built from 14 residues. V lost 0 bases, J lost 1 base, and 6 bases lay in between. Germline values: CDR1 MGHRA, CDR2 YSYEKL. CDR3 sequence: CASSQEEGNTEAFF. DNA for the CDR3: TGCGCCAGCAGCCAAGAAGAGGGGAACACTGAAGCTTTCTTT.

CDR3 DNA: TGTGCCTGGAGGAGGAAACAGGCGAACACTGAAGCTTTCTTT. Amino acids: CAWRRKQANTEAFF. The rearrangement uses TRBV30 and TRBJ1-1; TRBD1 might be the D (5 bases). The CDR3 sequence is 14 residues long. CDR1 is GTSNPN, CDR2 SVGIG, per germline (reference sequence). Deletions cut 3 bases from V and 1 base from J, with 12 bases between. Drawing the rest from reference TRBV30 and TRBJ1-1, the complete variable domain is SQTIHQWPATLVQPVGSPLSLECTVEGTSNPNLYWYRQAAGRGLQLLFYSVGIGQISSEVPQNLSASRPQDRQFILSSKKLLLSDSGFYLCAWRRKQANTEAFFGQGTRLTVV.

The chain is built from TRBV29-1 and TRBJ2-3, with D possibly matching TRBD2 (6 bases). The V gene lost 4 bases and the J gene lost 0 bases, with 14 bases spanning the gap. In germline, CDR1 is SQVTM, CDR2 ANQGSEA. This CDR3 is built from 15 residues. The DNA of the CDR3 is TGCAGCGTTGGGCCCCGGGGGAAGAGCACAGATACGCAGTATTTT. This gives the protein CSVGPRGKSTDTQYF.

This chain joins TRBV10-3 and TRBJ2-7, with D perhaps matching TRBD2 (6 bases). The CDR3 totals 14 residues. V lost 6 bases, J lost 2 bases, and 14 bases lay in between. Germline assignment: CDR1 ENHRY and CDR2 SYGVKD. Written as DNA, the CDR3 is TGTGCCATCAGGGAGGGCCTAGCCCCCTACGAGCAGTACTTC. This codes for CAIREGLAPYEQYF.

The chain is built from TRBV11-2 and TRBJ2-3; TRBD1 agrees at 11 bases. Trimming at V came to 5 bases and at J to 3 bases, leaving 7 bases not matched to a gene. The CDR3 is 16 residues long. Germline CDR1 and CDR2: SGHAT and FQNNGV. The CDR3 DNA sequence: TGTGCCAGCAGCACATGGACAGGGGGCAAAACAGATACGCAGTATTTT. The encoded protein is CASSTWTGGKTDTQYF. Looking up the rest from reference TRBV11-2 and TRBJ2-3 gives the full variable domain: EAGVAQSPRYKIIEKRQSVAFWCNPISGHATLYWYQQILGQGPKLLIQFQNNGVVDDSQLPKDRFSAERLKGVDSTLKIQPAKLEDSAVYLCASSTWTGGKTDTQYFGPGTRLTVL.

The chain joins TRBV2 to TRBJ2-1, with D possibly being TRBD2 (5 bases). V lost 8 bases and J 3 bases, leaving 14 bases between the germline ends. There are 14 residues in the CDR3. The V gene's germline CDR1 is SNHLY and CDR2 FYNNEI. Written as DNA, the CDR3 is TGTGCCAGCGGCTCGGGGATTCTCTACAATGAGCAGTTCTTC. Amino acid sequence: CASGSGILYNEQFF.

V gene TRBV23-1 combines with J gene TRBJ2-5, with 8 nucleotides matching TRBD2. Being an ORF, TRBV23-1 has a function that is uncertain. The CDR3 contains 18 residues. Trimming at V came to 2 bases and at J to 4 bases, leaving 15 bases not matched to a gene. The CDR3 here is CASSQPGTSSRARETQYF. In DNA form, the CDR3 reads TGCGCCAGCAGTCAACCCGGGACTAGTAGTAGGGCCAGAGAGACCCAGTACTTC.

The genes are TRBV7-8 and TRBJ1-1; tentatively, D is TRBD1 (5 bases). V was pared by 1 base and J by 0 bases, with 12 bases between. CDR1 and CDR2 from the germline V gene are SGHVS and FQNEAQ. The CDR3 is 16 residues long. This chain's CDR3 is CASSLGGLTVNTEAFF. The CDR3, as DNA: TGTGCCAGCAGCTTAGGGGGCCTGACTGTGAACACTGAAGCTTTCTTT.

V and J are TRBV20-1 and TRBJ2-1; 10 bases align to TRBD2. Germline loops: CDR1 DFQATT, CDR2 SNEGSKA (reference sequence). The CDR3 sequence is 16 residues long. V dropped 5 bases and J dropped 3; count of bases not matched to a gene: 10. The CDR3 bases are TGCAGTGCTTCCATAACTAGCGGGGAGTTCTACAATGAGCAGTTCTTC. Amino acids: CSASITSGEFYNEQFF.

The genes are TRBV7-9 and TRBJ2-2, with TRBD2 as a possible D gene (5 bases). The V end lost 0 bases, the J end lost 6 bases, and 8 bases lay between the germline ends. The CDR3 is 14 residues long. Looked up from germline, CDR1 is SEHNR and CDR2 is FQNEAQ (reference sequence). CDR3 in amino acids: CASSLAQDSGELFF. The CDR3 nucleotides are TGTGCCAGCAGCTTAGCGCAGGACTCCGGGGAGCTGTTTTTT.

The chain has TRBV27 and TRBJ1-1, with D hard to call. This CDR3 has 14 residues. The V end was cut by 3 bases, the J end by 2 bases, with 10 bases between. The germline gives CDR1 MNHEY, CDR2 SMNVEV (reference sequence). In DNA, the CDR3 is TGTGCCAGCAGTTTCCCGGGAGCAAACACTGAAGCTTTCTTT. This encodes CASSFPGANTEAFF.

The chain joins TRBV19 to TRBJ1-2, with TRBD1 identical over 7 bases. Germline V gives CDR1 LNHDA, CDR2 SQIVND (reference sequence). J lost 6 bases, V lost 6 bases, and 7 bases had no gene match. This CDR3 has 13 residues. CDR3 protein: CASRTGTGHGYTF. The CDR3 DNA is TGTGCCAGTAGGACAGGGACGGGACATGGCTACACCTTC. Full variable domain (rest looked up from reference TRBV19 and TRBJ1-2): DGGITQSPKYLFRKEGQNVTLSCEQNLNHDAMYWYRQDPGQGLRLIYYSQIVNDFQKGDIAEGYSVSREKKESFPLTVTSAQKNPTAFYLCASRTGTGHGYTFGSGTRLTVV.

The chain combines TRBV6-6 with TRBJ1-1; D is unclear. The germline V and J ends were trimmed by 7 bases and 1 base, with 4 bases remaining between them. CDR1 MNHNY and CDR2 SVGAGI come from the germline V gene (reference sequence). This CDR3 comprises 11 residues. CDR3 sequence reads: CASIGNTEAFF. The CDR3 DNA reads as TGTGCCAGCATTGGGAACACTGAAGCTTTCTTT.

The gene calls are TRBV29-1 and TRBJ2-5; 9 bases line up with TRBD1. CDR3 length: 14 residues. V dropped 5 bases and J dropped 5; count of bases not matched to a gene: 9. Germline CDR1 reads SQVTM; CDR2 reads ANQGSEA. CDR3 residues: CSVWGPGTGETQYF. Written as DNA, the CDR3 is TGCAGCGTTTGGGGGCCCGGGACAGGGGAGACCCAGTACTTC.

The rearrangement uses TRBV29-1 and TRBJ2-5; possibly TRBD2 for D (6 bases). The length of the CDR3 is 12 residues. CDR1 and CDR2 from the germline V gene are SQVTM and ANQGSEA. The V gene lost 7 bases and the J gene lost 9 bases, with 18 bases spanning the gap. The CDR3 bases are TGCAGCGGGGAACTAGCCGGGGGTCCCCAGTACTTC. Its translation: CSGELAGGPQYF.

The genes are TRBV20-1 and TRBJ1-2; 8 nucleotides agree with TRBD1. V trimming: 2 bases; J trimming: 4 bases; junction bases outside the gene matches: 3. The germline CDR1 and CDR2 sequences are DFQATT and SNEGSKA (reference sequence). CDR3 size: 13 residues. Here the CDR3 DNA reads TGCAGTGCTAGACGACAGGGGATCTATGGCTACACCTTC. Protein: CSARRQGIYGYTF.

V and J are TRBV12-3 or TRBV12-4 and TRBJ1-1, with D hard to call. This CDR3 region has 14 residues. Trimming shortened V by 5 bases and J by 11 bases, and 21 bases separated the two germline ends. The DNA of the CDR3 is TGTGCCAGCAGTGACCCGACATTCAGTCGCCAGGCTTTCTTT. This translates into CASSDPTFSRQAFF.

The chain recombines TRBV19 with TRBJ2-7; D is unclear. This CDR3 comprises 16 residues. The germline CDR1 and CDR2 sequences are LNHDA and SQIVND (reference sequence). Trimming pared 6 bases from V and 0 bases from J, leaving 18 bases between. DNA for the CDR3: TGTGCCAGTAGCGCCTCACCCGGGCGGAGCTCCTACGAGCAGTACTTC. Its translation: CASSASPGRSSYEQYF.

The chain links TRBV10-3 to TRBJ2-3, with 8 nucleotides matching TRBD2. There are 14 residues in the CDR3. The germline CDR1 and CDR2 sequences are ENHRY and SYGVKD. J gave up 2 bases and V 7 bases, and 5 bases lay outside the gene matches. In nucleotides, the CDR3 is TGTGCCATCAAAGAGCGGGGGCTCACAGATACGCAGTATTTT. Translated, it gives CAIKERGLTDTQYF.

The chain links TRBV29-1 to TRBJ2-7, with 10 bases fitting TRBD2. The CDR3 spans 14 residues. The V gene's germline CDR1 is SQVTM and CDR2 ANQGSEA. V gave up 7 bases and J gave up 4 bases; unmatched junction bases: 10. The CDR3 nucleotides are TGCAGCGGAACCGTAGCGGGGGGTTTGTACGAGCAGTACTTC. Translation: CSGTVAGGLYEQYF.

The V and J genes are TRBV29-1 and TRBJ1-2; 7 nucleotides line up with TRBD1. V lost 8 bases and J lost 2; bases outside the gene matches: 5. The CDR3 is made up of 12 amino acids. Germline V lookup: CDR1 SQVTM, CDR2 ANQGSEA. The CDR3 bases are TGCAGCTTCCGGACAGGCAACTATGGCTACACCTTC. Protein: CSFRTGNYGYTF. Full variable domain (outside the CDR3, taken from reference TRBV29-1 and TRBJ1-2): SAVISQKPSRDICQRGTSLTIQCQVDSQVTMMFWYRQQPGQSLTLIATANQGSEATYESGFVIDKFPISRPNLTFSTLTVSNMSPEDSSIYLCSFRTGNYGYTFGSGTRLTVV.